A single sample is the source of the 6 T cell receptor beta chains below, sequenced in a study of T cell responses to AZD1222 COVID-19 vaccine. Libraries were prepared by immunoSEQ multiplex PCR; TCRdb keeps only in-frame clonotypes and omits some of them. Of roughly 80,000 clones listed, 90% are singletons. The sample in question was peripheral blood, obtained 28 days after the second AZD1222 dose. All receptors derive from an adult who received the AZD1222 COVID-19 vaccine.

The sample holds a few counts of this clone. The CDR3 loop reads CASSLDRTGGPQHF. The CDR3 DNA reads TGTGCCAGCAGCTTAGATCGCACAGGGGGGCCCCAGCATTTT. The V call is TRBV11-2, the J call TRBJ1-5, with 8 bases that match TRBD1. Germline CDR1 SGHAT, CDR2 FQNNGV. Germline trimming cut 0 bases from V and 9 bases from J; bases unmatched to any gene: 4. The CDR3 is 14 residues long.

This clone is a singleton in its sample. The chain uses TRBV29-1 and TRBJ1-5, with unresolved D. There are 12 residues in the CDR3. CDR1 is SQVTM, CDR2 ANQGSEA, per germline. V shed 6 bases and J shed 4 bases, with 10 bases lying between them. CDR3 loop: CSVQVGNQPQHF. The CDR3 nucleotides read TGCAGCGTGCAGGTGGGGAATCAGCCCCAGCATTTT. The variable domain in full, with the rest retrieved from reference TRBV29-1 and TRBJ1-5, is SAVISQKPSRDICQRGTSLTIQCQVDSQVTMMFWYRQQPGQSLTLIATANQGSEATYESGFVIDKFPISRPNLTFSTLTVSNMSPEDSSIYLCSVQVGNQPQHFGDGTRLSIL.

CDR3 protein: CAMRVGTGVTNTEAFF. The CDR3 DNA is TGTGCCATGCGGGTGGGGACAGGGGTGACGAACACTGAAGCTTTCTTT. V gene TRBV6-4 combines with J gene TRBJ1-1; 10 bases match TRBD1. Germline V gene lookup returns CDR1 MRHNA and CDR2 SNTAGT. The CDR3 is made up of 16 amino acids. The V gene end was trimmed by 10 bases and the J gene end by 1 base; junction bases not matched to a gene: 12.

V and J are TRBV7-2 and TRBJ1-5; no firm D call. V lost 1 base and J 1 base, leaving 8 bases between the germline ends. CDR1 and CDR2 (germline): SGHTA, FQGNSA. The CDR3 has 15 amino acids. CDR3 nucleotide sequence: TGTGCCAGCAGCTTAGTAGTGGAGAGCAATCAGCCCCAGCATTTT. It encodes CASSLVVESNQPQHF.

A single count supports this clone. This chain connects TRBV7-3 to TRBJ1-1, with TRBD1 as a possible D gene (5 bases). Trimming took off 1 base at V and 5 bases at J, with 20 bases between the two ends. The CDR3 has 17 amino acids. The germline CDR1 and CDR2 sequences are SGHTA and FQGTGA. CDR3 in amino acids: CASSLMGPIGDWTEAFF. The CDR3 DNA reads TGTGCCAGCAGCTTAATGGGCCCAATAGGGGATTGGACTGAAGCTTTCTTT.

This CDR3 reads CASSSQELRGYTF. In nucleotides, the CDR3 is TGTGCCAGCAGCTCTCAAGAGCTGCGTGGCTACACCTTC. The V gene is TRBV7-2, the J gene TRBJ1-2; D remains ambiguous. The V end lost 4 bases, the J end lost 7 bases, and 13 bases lay between the germline ends. Germline V gene lookup returns CDR1 SGHTA and CDR2 FQGNSA. CDR3 length equals 13 residues.